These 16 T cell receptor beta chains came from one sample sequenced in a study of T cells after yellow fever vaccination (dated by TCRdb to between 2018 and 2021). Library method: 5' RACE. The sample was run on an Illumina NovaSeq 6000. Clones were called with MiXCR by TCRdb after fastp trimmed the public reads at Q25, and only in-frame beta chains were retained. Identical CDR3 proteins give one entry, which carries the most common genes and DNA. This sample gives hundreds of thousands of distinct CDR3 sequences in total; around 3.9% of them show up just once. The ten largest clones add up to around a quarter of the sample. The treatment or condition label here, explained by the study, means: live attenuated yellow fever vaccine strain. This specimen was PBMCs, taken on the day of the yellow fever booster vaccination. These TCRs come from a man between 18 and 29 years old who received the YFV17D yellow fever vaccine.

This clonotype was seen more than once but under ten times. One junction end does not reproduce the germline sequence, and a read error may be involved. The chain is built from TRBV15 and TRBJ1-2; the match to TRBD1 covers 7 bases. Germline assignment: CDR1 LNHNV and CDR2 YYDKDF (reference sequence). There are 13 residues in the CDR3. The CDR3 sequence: CATSRAPTGTVGF. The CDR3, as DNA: TGTGCCACCAGCAGGGCCCCGACAGGGACGGTGGGCTTC.

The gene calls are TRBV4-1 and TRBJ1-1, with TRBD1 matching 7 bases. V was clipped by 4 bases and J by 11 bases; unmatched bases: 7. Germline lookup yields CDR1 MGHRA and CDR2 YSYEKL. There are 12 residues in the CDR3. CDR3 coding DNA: TGCGCCAGCAGCCGCCAACAGGGGATGGCTTTCTTT. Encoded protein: CASSRQQGMAFF.

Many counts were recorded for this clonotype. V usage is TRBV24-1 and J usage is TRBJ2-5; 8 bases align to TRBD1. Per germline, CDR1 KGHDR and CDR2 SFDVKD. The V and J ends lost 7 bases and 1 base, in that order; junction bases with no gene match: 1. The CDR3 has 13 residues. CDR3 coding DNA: TGTGCCACCAGCGGGACAGGCCAAGAGACCCAGTACTTC. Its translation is CATSGTGQETQYF.

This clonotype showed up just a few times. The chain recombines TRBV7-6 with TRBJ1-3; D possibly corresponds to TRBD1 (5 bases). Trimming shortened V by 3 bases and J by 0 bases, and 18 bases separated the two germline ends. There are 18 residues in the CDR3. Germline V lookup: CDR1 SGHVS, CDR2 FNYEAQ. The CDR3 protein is CASSLGPGGRGSGNTIYF. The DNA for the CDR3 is TGTGCCAGCAGCTTGGGGCCGGGGGGACGGGGCTCTGGAAACACCATATATTTT.

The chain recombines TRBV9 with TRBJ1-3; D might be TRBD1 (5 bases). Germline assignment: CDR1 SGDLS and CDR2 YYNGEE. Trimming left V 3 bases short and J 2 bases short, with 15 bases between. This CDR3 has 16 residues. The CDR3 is CASSGNRQGAGNTIYF. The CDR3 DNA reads TGTGCCAGCAGCGGAAACAGGCAGGGCGCTGGAAACACCATATATTTT.

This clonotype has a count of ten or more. CDR3 nucleotide sequence: TGCGCCAGCAGCTTGGGGCCCTTCGTGGGGCCAGATACGCAGTATTTT. Protein: CASSLGPFVGPDTQYF. The gene calls are TRBV5-1 and TRBJ2-3; weak D call: TRBD1 (5 bases). Germline lookup yields CDR1 SGHRS and CDR2 YFSETQ. The CDR3 extends over 16 amino acids. V was shortened by 0 bases and J by 4 bases, with 15 bases between the two germline ends.

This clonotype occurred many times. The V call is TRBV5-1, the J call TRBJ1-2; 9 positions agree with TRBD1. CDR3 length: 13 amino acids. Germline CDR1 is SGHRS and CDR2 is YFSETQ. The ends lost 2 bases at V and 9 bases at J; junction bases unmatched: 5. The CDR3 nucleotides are TGCGCCAGCAGCTTACAGGGGGCGCCGAGCTACACCTTC. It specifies CASSLQGAPSYTF.

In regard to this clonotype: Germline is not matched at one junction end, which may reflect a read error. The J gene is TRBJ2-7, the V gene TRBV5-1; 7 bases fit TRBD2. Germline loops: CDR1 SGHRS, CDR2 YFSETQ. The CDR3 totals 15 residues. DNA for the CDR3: TGCGCCAGCAGTTTGGTTGGGGGGGTTGACTACGAGCAGTACTTC. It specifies CASSLVGGVDYEQYF.

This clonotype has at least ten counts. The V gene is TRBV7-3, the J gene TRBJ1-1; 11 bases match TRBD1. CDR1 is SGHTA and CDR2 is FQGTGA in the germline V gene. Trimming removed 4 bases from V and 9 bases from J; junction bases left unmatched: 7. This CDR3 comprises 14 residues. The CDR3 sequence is CASSSSGTGGKAFF. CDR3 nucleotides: TGTGCCAGCAGCTCTTCCGGGACAGGGGGAAAAGCTTTCTTT.

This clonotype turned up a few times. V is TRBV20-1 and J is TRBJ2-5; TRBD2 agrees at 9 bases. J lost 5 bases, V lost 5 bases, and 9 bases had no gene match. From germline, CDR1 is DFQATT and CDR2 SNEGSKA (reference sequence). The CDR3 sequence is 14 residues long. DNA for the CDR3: TGCAGTGCTTTTCCGGCTAGCGGGAAGGAGACCCAGTACTTC. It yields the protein CSAFPASGKETQYF.

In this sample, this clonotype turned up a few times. The CDR3 region is CASSSIGLDGGRDEQYF. CDR3 coding DNA: TGTGCCAGCAGTTCAATTGGGTTAGATGGGGGTCGGGACGAGCAGTACTTC. The chain is built from TRBV12-3 or TRBV12-4 and TRBJ2-7; TRBD1 or TRBD2 may be the D gene (5 bases each). The V end lost 4 bases, the J end lost 5 bases, and 24 bases lay between the germline ends. The CDR3 is 17 amino acids.

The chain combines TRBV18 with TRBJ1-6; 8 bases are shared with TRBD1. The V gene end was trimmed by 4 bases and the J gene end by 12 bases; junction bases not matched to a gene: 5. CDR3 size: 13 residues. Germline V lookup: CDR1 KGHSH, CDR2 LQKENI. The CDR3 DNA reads TGTGCCAGCTCACGGGACAGGAATGGACCCCTCCACTTT. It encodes CASSRDRNGPLHF.

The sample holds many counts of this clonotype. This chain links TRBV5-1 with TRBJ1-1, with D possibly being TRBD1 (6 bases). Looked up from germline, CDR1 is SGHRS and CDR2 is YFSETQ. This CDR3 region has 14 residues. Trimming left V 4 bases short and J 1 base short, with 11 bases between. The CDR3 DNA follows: TGCGCCAGCAGCCAACAGGGCAGGAACACTGAAGCTTTCTTT. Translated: CASSQQGRNTEAFF. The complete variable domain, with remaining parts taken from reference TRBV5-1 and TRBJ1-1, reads KAGVTQTPRYLIKTRGQQVTLSCSPISGHRSVSWYQQTPGQGLQFLFEYFSETQRNKGNFPGRFSGRQFSNSRSEMNVSTLELGDSALYLCASSQQGRNTEAFFGQGTRLTVV.

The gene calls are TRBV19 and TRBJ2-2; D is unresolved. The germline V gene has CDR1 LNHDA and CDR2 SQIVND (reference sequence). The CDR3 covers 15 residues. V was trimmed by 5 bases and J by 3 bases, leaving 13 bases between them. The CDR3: CASSYGVSDTGELFF. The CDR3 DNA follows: TGTGCCAGTAGTTATGGGGTGTCGGACACCGGGGAGCTGTTTTTT.

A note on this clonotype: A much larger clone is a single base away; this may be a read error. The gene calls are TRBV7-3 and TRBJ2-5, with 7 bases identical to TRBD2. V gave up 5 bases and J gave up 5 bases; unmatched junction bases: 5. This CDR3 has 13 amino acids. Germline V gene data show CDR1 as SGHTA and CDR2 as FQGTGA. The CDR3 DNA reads TGTGCCAGCAGCCGGGGGGTGTTGGAGACCCAGTACTTC. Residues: CASSRGVLETQYF.

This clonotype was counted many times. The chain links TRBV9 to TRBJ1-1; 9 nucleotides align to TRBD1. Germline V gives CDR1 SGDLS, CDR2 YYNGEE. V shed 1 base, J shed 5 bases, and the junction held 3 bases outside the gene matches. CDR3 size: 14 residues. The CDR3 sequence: CASSVTGGWTEAFF. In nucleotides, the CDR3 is TGTGCCAGCAGCGTAACAGGGGGCTGGACTGAAGCTTTCTTT.